Listed below are T cell receptor beta chains from one sample, sequenced in a study of cytomegalovirus exposure and HLA in healthy donors. Profiling relied on immunoSEQ multiplex PCR, and the TCRdb table lists in-frame clones only, not all of them. The table lists some 200,000 clones, approximately 70% of them singletons, with about 2.8% in the top ten. Material: PBMCs. All receptors derive from a man aged 35-49 years in good health and CMV-seropositive. Each CDR3 is given without its conserved first and last residue.

cdr3_aa j_call v_call
AREWTGSLGSGYT TRBJ1-2 TRBV28
ASLNGGKGGNTEAF TRBJ1-1 TRBV28
ASTGTGGDQPQH TRBJ1-5 TRBV27
ATSRDLLAGNTGELF TRBJ2-2 TRBV15
ASRREGQTYGYT TRBJ1-2 TRBV5-1
ASSSTARYGYT TRBJ1-2 TRBV5-6
ASRPGQGTYEQY TRBJ2-7 TRBV6-1
ASSYAQGAGEQY TRBJ2-7 TRBV6-6
ASSLDPGLAGGADTQY TRBJ2-3 TRBV5-1
ASGPERGSTDTQY TRBJ2-3 TRBV6-5
ASRHGQGNYGYT TRBJ1-2 TRBV6-5
ASSVGGGSYGYT TRBJ1-2 TRBV9
ASSPSSGQGKTYEQY TRBJ2-7 TRBV18
ASSYVRGGFKNEQF TRBJ2-1 TRBV6-6
ASSQALLALEQY TRBJ2-7 TRBV4-1
ASSLAGTLGDEQF TRBJ2-1 TRBV5-6
ASSGDIVAEQY TRBJ2-7 TRBV5-5
SSSSTGGSHEQY TRBJ2-7 TRBV7-9
ASSPPGASGYT TRBJ1-2 TRBV5-4
ASSPQGIETQY TRBJ2-5 TRBV28
ASSKAGGAETQY TRBJ2-5 TRBV21-1
ASTLAGGGVDTQY TRBJ2-3 TRBV6-1
SVEEQGNTEAF TRBJ1-1 TRBV29-1
ASMGSRLTDTQY TRBJ2-3 TRBV6-1
ASSYEHYEQY TRBJ2-7 TRBV6-7
ASSERAGATYSNQPQH TRBJ1-5 TRBV6-1
ASSQVLRGGETQY TRBJ2-5 TRBV4-3
ASMTGGLNTEAF TRBJ1-1 TRBV5-1
ASSARQGAYEQY TRBJ2-7 TRBV6-1
ASSFRVPTPTNEKLF TRBJ1-4 TRBV5-6
ASSPSGLAGDTQY TRBJ2-3 TRBV9
ASSPGDTSIETQY TRBJ2-5 TRBV7-3
ASSGTGGGSPLH TRBJ1-6 TRBV19
ASRSGGLDNSPLH TRBJ1-6 TRBV28
ASSASQGPVGYT TRBJ1-2 TRBV5-1
ASSLVGGDNSPLH TRBJ1-6 TRBV5-1
ASSELPGGFYGYT TRBJ1-2 TRBV6-1
ASSVGGAGGPYNEQF TRBJ2-1 TRBV9
ASSQWLAGVQETQY TRBJ2-5 TRBV14
ASSLRAEGPRQY TRBJ2-7 TRBV11-3
ASSLRQGLSYGYT TRBJ1-2 TRBV5-6
AISDAGTHPGELF TRBJ2-2 TRBV10-3
ASSESSPRSGNTIY TRBJ1-3 TRBV2
ASTLGQGYYEQY TRBJ2-7 TRBV5-1
ASRQVDEQY TRBJ2-7 TRBV6-1
ASSVAISTGTGNTGELF TRBJ2-2 TRBV9